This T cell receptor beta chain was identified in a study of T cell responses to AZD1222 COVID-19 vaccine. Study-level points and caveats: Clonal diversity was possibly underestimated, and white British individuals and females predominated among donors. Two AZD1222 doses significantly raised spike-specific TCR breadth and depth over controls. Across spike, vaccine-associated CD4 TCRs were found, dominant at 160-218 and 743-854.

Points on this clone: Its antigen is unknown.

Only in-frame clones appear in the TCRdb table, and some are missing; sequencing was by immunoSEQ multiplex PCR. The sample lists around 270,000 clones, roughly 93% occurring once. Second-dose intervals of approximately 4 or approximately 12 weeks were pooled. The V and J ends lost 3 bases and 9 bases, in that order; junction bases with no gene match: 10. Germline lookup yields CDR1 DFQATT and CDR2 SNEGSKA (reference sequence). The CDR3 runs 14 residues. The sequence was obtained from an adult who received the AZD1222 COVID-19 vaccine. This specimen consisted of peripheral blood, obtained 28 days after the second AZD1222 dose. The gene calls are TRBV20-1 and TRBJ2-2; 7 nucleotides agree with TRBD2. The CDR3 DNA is TGCAGTGCTAGTGGTGGGGGGGGTCACCGGGAGCTGTTTTTT. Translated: CSASGGGGHRELFF.